Listed below are T cell receptor beta chains from one sample, sequenced in a study of regulatory T cells in long-lasting Graves disease. TCRdb independently ran MiXCR on the multiplex PCR reads; one entry per CDR3 protein. The profile shows about 380,000 distinct CDR3 sequences, around 15% of them singletons. The sequences come from peripheral blood mononuclear cells (PBMCs), collected at new diagnosis, from a patient treated with antithyroid drugs. The receptors shown here come from a female donor with Graves disease. Both conserved end residues are part of each CDR3. A D gene is named only where the DNA matches it firmly. Clone size, where shown, is once, few, many, or a class for clones that have expanded.

v_gene: TRBV2; abundance: many; j_gene: TRBJ2-5; d_gene: NA; CDR3nt: TGTGCCAGCAGCCCAGGGGGGGGCCAGTACTTC; CDR3aa: CASSPGGGQYF
v_gene: TRBV6-2/TRBV6-3; abundance: many; j_gene: TRBJ2-3; d_gene: TRBD2; CDR3nt: TGTGCCAGCAGGGCTAGCGGGGGGGCCTACACAGATACGCAGTATTTT; CDR3aa: CASRASGGAYTDTQYF
v_gene: TRBV6-1; abundance: NA; j_gene: TRBJ2-3; d_gene: TRBD2; CDR3nt: TGTGCCAGCAGTGGCGGGAGGACGCACACAGATACGCAGTATTTT; CDR3aa: CASSGGRTHTDTQYF
v_gene: TRBV7-3; abundance: many; j_gene: TRBJ2-5; d_gene: TRBD2; CDR3nt: TGTGCCAGCAGCTTGAGGGCGGGAGGGCCGGGAGAGACCCAGTACTTC; CDR3aa: CASSLRAGGPGETQYF
v_gene: TRBV7-9; abundance: NA; j_gene: TRBJ2-7; d_gene: NA; CDR3nt: TGTGCCAGCAGTCGCCCGTCCGACGAGCAGTACTTC; CDR3aa: CASSRPSDEQYF
v_gene: TRBV9; abundance: many; j_gene: TRBJ2-3; d_gene: TRBD2; CDR3nt: TGTGCCAGCAGCGCGACTAGCGGGGCTTTGTTGGATACGCAGTATTTT; CDR3aa: CASSATSGALLDTQYF
v_gene: TRBV7-3; abundance: many; j_gene: TRBJ2-5; d_gene: NA; CDR3nt: TGTGCCAGCAGCCCCTTTAAGGGGGGTGGGGAGACCCAGTACTTC; CDR3aa: CASSPFKGGGETQYF
v_gene: TRBV28; abundance: NA; j_gene: TRBJ2-7; d_gene: NA; CDR3nt: TGTGCCAGCAGTTTCGACGTCTACGAGCAGTACTTC; CDR3aa: CASSFDVYEQYF
v_gene: TRBV20-1; abundance: NA; j_gene: TRBJ2-5; d_gene: NA; CDR3nt: TGCAGTGCTACCCAAGGGGGGGGAGAGACCCAGTACTTC; CDR3aa: CSATQGGGETQYF
v_gene: TRBV20-1; abundance: many; j_gene: TRBJ2-7; d_gene: TRBD1; CDR3nt: TGCAGTGCTAGTGAGACAGGGGGGGCCTACGAGCAGTACTTC; CDR3aa: CSASETGGAYEQYF
v_gene: TRBV10-3; abundance: many; j_gene: TRBJ1-1; d_gene: NA; CDR3nt: TGTGCCATCTTGGCTGATCCGAACACTGAAGCTTTCTTT; CDR3aa: CAILADPNTEAFF
v_gene: TRBV5-1; abundance: many; j_gene: TRBJ1-1; d_gene: NA; CDR3nt: TGCGCCAGCAGCTCAGGGTGGTTCGCTTTCTTT; CDR3aa: CASSSGWFAFF
v_gene: TRBV7-2; abundance: NA; j_gene: TRBJ1-5; d_gene: NA; CDR3nt: TGTGCCAGCAGCCCCCATGCGAGTCAGCCCCAGCATTTT; CDR3aa: CASSPHASQPQHF
v_gene: TRBV12-3/TRBV12-4; abundance: many; j_gene: TRBJ2-2; d_gene: NA; CDR3nt: TGTGCCGGGCTTACCACCGGGGAGCTGTTTTTT; CDR3aa: CAGLTTGELFF
v_gene: TRBV7-6; abundance: many; j_gene: TRBJ1-6; d_gene: TRBD1; CDR3nt: TGTGCCAGCAGCAATGCCGACAGGGGGAGTTCACCCCTCCACTTT; CDR3aa: CASSNADRGSSPLHF
v_gene: TRBV10-3; abundance: once; j_gene: TRBJ2-2; d_gene: NA; CDR3nt: TGTGCCATCAGTGGGGTCGGGGAGCTGTTTTTT; CDR3aa: CAISGVGELFF
v_gene: TRBV6-5; abundance: NA; j_gene: TRBJ1-2; d_gene: NA; CDR3nt: TGTGCCAGCAGTTATTACGGGGGGCGTCAAGGGAGCGGCTACACCTTC; CDR3aa: CASSYYGGRQGSGYTF
v_gene: TRBV6-2/TRBV6-3; abundance: NA; j_gene: TRBJ1-2; d_gene: NA; CDR3nt: TGTGCCAGCAGCGACCTGTTACAGGGAAATGGCTACACCTTC; CDR3aa: CASSDLLQGNGYTF
v_gene: TRBV12-5; abundance: few; j_gene: TRBJ1-1; d_gene: NA; CDR3nt: TGTGCTAGTGGTCTCTGGCCCGATATGAACACTGAAGCTTTCTTT; CDR3aa: CASGLWPDMNTEAFF
v_gene: TRBV7-9; abundance: many; j_gene: TRBJ1-1; d_gene: NA; CDR3nt: TGTGCCAGCAGCTTTAGAGGGGCAGGCACTGAAGCTTTCTTT; CDR3aa: CASSFRGAGTEAFF
v_gene: TRBV12-3/TRBV12-4; abundance: few; j_gene: TRBJ2-2; d_gene: NA; CDR3nt: TGTGCCACCATTTATGAACGGGAGCTGTTTTTT; CDR3aa: CATIYERELFF
v_gene: TRBV5-1; abundance: few; j_gene: TRBJ2-7; d_gene: TRBD2; CDR3nt: TGCGCCAGCTTGGACACTAGCGGGTCCTACGAGCAGTACTTC; CDR3aa: CASLDTSGSYEQYF
v_gene: TRBV4-1; abundance: many; j_gene: TRBJ1-2; d_gene: NA; CDR3nt: TGTGCCAGCAGCCAAGTCCTTGCAGGGACGGGTGGCTACACCTTC; CDR3aa: CASSQVLAGTGGYTF
v_gene: TRBV10-3; abundance: NA; j_gene: TRBJ1-1; d_gene: NA; CDR3nt: TGTGCCATCAGTGAGTGGCAGGGGCTTTTCTTT; CDR3aa: CAISEWQGLFF
v_gene: TRBV27; abundance: NA; j_gene: TRBJ2-7; d_gene: NA; CDR3nt: TGTGCCAGCAGTTTATCACAGGGCAGCTCCTACGAGCAGTACTTC; CDR3aa: CASSLSQGSSYEQYF
v_gene: TRBV9; abundance: NA; j_gene: TRBJ1-1; d_gene: NA; CDR3nt: TGTGCCAGCAGCGCGGACAGAGGCTTAGCTTTCTTT; CDR3aa: CASSADRGLAFF
v_gene: TRBV7-3; abundance: NA; j_gene: TRBJ1-4; d_gene: TRBD1; CDR3nt: TGTGCCAGCAGCTTCAGGGACAGCCGATATGAAAAACTGTTTTTT; CDR3aa: CASSFRDSRYEKLFF
v_gene: TRBV14; abundance: many; j_gene: TRBJ2-1; d_gene: NA; CDR3nt: TGTGCCAGCAGCCAAGATTATGGGCTAGCGATTTACAATGAGCAGTTCTTC; CDR3aa: CASSQDYGLAIYNEQFF
v_gene: TRBV7-9; abundance: many; j_gene: TRBJ2-7; d_gene: TRBD2; CDR3nt: TGTGCCAGCAGCGCATGGACTAGCGGTACTAGAGAGCAGTACTTC; CDR3aa: CASSAWTSGTREQYF
v_gene: TRBV11-2; abundance: NA; j_gene: TRBJ2-7; d_gene: NA; CDR3nt: TGTGCCAGCAGCTTAGGTCCAGCAGTTACCTACGAGCAGTACTTC; CDR3aa: CASSLGPAVTYEQYF
v_gene: TRBV20-1; abundance: many; j_gene: TRBJ2-2; d_gene: NA; CDR3nt: TGCAGTGCTAGAGATCGCAAGAGGACCGGGGAGCTGTTTTTT; CDR3aa: CSARDRKRTGELFF
v_gene: TRBV19; abundance: NA; j_gene: TRBJ1-2; d_gene: NA; CDR3nt: TGTGCCAGTAGTGGGGGACGGATGGGCTATGGCTACACCTTC; CDR3aa: CASSGGRMGYGYTF
v_gene: TRBV6-2/TRBV6-3; abundance: few; j_gene: TRBJ1-4; d_gene: NA; CDR3nt: TGTGCCAGCAGTTACGGACGGAATGGTAGAGAAAAACTGTTTTTT; CDR3aa: CASSYGRNGREKLFF
v_gene: TRBV20-1; abundance: many; j_gene: TRBJ1-1; d_gene: NA; CDR3nt: TGCAGTGCTAGAGACACAGGGCAGGATGCTTTCTTT; CDR3aa: CSARDTGQDAFF
v_gene: TRBV7-9; abundance: few; j_gene: TRBJ2-2; d_gene: TRBD1; CDR3nt: TGTGCCAGCAGCTTCACCCGGACAGGGAACACCGGGGAGCTGTTTTTT; CDR3aa: CASSFTRTGNTGELFF
v_gene: TRBV2; abundance: many; j_gene: TRBJ2-6; d_gene: TRBD1; CDR3nt: TGTGCCAGCAGTGAATATGGGACAGCGAGCTCTGGGGCCAACGTCCTGACTTTC; CDR3aa: CASSEYGTASSGANVLTF
v_gene: TRBV15; abundance: many; j_gene: TRBJ1-4; d_gene: TRBD1; CDR3nt: TGTGCCACTCAGAAGGGGGGACAGACTGTCGGAGAAAAACTGTTTTTT; CDR3aa: CATQKGGQTVGEKLFF
v_gene: TRBV6-1; abundance: many; j_gene: TRBJ2-7; d_gene: NA; CDR3nt: TGTGCCAGCAGTGAAGTTTCGTTCGAGCAGTACTTC; CDR3aa: CASSEVSFEQYF
v_gene: TRBV6-4; abundance: NA; j_gene: TRBJ2-1; d_gene: TRBD2; CDR3nt: TGTGCCAGCAGTCGACTAGCGGGACCCTACGAAACAGCCGACAATGAGCAGTTCTTC; CDR3aa: CASSRLAGPYETADNEQFF
v_gene: TRBV11-2; abundance: many; j_gene: TRBJ2-5; d_gene: NA; CDR3nt: TGTGCCAGCAGCCAGTACCAAGAGACCCAGTACTTC; CDR3aa: CASSQYQETQYF